This section outlines one T cell receptor (beta chain) sequence together with its context. Antigen specificity is unknown. This sample is drawn from a study of CXCR3-negative and CXCR3-positive naive CD8 T cells. For the study at large: The study obtained 130 million to 150 million TRB reads, about 1.5 +/- 0.3 million per library. Whole-study results and caveats: The study found comparably high diversity in both naive subsets and much lower diversity in memory CD8+ cells. The study found more hydrophobic TRB CDR3s in CXCR3-positive naive cells than in CXCR3-negative naive cells.

It was by 5' RACE with UMI labels that the TRB cDNA libraries were prepared. TCRdb re-called the 5' RACE reads and shows each CDR3 protein once, DNA omitted. The sample table sets out 150,000 or so distinct CDR3 sequences. This CDR3 is 14 amino acids long. Germline CDR1 and CDR2: MNHEY and SMNVEV (reference sequence). The origin of this receptor is a human donor in good health. Some clones in this sample may be carry-over from other donors' samples. This sequence joins TRBV27 and TRBJ1-5. Specimen: naive CXCR3- CD8+ T cells from blood. The subset is: CD45RO-CCR7+CD27+CD95- naive CD8+ T cells lacking CXCR3 (TNR3-). CDR3 protein: CASSLGGGGQPQHF.